These 2 T cell receptor beta chains share one sample of origin, sequenced in a study of graft-versus-host responses after intestinal transplantation. Generated by immunoSEQ multiplex PCR, the TCRdb table keeps only in-frame clones and is missing some. This sample carries about 97,000 clones, around 90% of them seen once, and the ten largest clones take approximately 16%. Material: PBMCs, obtained around 68 weeks after intestinal transplant. The receptors originated from a human patient who received an intestinal transplant, so some T cells may come from the graft donor.

The gene calls are TRBV6-6 and TRBJ1-5; D unresolved. The germline V gene encodes CDR1 MNHNY and CDR2 SVGAGI (reference sequence). Trimming took 2 bases from V and 7 from J, leaving 6 bases between them. The length of the CDR3 is 12 residues. CDR3 residues: CASSYAGQPQHF. The CDR3 DNA is TGTGCCAGCAGTTACGCGGGGCAGCCCCAGCATTTT.

V is TRBV19 and J is TRBJ2-1; 8 bases are shared with TRBD1. The V gene end was trimmed by 4 bases and the J gene end by 3 bases; junction bases not matched to a gene: 11. The CDR3 totals 17 residues. From germline, CDR1 is LNHDA and CDR2 SQIVND (reference sequence). Here the CDR3 reads CASSNPVSGTGYNEQFF. DNA for the CDR3: TGTGCCAGTAGTAATCCTGTGTCCGGGACAGGCTACAATGAGCAGTTCTTC. The full variable domain, completed using reference TRBV19 and TRBJ2-1, is DGGITQSPKYLFRKEGQNVTLSCEQNLNHDAMYWYRQDPGQGLRLIYYSQIVNDFQKGDIAEGYSVSREKKESFPLTVTSAQKNPTAFYLCASSNPVSGTGYNEQFFGPGTRLTVL.